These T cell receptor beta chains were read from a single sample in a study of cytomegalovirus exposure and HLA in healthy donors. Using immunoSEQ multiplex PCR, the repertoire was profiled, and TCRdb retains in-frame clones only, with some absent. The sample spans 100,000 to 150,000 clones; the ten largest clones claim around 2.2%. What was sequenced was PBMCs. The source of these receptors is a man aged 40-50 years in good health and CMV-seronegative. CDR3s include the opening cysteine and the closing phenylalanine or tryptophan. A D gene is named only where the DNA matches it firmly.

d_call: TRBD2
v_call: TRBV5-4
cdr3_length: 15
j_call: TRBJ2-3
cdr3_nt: TGTGCCAGCAGCTCACTAGCGGGTCCCTGGGATACGCAGTATTTT
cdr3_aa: CASSSLAGPWDTQYF

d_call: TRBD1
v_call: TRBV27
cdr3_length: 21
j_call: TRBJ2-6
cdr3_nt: TGTGCCAGCACCTATGGGTACAGGGGCCCCTCGACCATTTCTGGGGCCAACGTCCTGACTTTC
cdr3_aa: CASTYGYRGPSTISGANVLTF

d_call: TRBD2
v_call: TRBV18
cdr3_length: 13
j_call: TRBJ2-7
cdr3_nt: TGTGCCAGCTCACCACCGGCGGGGGACGAGCAGTACTTC
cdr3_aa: CASSPPAGDEQYF

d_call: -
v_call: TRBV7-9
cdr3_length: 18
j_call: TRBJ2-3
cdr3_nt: TGTGCCAGCAGCTTAGCTAGTCTGGGCTTACCTAGCACAGATACGCAGTATTTT
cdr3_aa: CASSLASLGLPSTDTQYF

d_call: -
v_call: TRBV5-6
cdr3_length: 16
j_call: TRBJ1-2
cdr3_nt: TGTGCCAGCAGCTTGGGGAGGCTACTAGCTAACTATGGCTACACCTTC
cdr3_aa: CASSLGRLLANYGYTF

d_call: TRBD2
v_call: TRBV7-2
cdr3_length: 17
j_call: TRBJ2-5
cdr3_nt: TGTGCCAGCAGCACCTCTAGCGGGAGTGGAGGGAAGGAGACCCAGTACTTC
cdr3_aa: CASSTSSGSGGKETQYF

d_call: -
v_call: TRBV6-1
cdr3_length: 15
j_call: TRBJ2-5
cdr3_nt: TGTGCCAGCAGTTCGACAGGCCGCCTTCAAGAGACCCAGTACTTC
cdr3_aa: CASSSTGRLQETQYF

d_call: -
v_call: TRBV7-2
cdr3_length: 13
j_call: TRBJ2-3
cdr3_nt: TGTGCCAGCAGCCCCCCTGGGAGAGATACGCAGTATTTT
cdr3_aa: CASSPPGRDTQYF

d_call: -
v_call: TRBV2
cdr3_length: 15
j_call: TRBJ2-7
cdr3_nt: TGTGCCAGCAGTGAAGCGCGGAGTTTTTCCTACGAGCAGTACTTC
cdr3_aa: CASSEARSFSYEQYF

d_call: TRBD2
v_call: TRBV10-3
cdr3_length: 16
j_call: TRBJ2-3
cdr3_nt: TGTGCCATCAGCGGGACTAGCGGGAGGTGGGCAGATACGCAGTATTTT
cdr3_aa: CAISGTSGRWADTQYF

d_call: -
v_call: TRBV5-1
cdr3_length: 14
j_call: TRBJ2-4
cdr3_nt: TGCGCCAGCAGCTTGGGACTAGCCAAAAACATTCAGTACTTC
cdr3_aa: CASSLGLAKNIQYF

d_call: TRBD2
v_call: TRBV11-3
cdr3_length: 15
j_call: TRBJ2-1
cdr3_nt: TGTGCCAGCAGCGAAGGCAGACTAGCTTACAATGAGCAGTTCTTC
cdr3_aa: CASSEGRLAYNEQFF

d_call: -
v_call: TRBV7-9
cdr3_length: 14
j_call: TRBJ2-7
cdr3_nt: TGTGCCAGCAGCTTAGGGGCCCCTTCGGGGGAGCAGTACTTC
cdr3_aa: CASSLGAPSGEQYF

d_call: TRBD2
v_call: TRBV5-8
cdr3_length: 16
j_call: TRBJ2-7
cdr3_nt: TGTGCCAGCAGCTTGTCGTCGGGAGGGGGTCTCTACGAGCAGTACTTC
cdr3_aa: CASSLSSGGGLYEQYF

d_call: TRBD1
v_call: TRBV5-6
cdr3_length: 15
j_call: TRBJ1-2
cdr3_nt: TGTGCCAGCAGCCCGGGCGGACAGGGGAGATATGGCTACACCTTC
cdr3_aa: CASSPGGQGRYGYTF

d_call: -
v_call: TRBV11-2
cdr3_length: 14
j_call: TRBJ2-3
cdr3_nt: TGTGCCAGCAGCGCGGGCCGGAGCACAGATACGCAGTATTTT
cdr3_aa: CASSAGRSTDTQYF

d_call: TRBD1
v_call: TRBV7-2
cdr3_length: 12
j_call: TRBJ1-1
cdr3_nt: TGTGCCAGCACAGGGGGGAACACTGAAGCTTTCTTT
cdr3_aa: CASTGGNTEAFF

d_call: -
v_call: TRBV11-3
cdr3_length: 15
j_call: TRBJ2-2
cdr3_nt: TGTGCCAGCAGCTTCGCGGGATCGAACACCGGGGAGCTGTTTTTT
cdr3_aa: CASSFAGSNTGELFF

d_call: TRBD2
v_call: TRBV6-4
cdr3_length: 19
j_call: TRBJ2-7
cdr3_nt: TGTGCCAGCAGTGACTTCTGGCTAGCGGGAGAGGGGGGATCCTACGAGCAGTACTTC
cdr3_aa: CASSDFWLAGEGGSYEQYF

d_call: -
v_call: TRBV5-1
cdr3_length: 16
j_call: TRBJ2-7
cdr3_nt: TGCGCCAGCAGCCTCGGGACACCAAGGAGCTCCTACGAGCAGTACTTC
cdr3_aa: CASSLGTPRSSYEQYF

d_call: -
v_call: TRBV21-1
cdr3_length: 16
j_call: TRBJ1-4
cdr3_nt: TGTGCCAGCAGCCCGCACAGGGTTGGGGCTAATGAAAAACTGTTTTTT
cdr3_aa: CASSPHRVGANEKLFF

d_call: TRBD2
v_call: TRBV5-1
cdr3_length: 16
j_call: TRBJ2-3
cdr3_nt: TGCGCCAGCAGCTTAAGCGGGAGGGCCAAGACAGATACGCAGTATTTT
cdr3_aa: CASSLSGRAKTDTQYF

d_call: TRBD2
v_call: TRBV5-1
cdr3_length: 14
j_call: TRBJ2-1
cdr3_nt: TGCGCCAGCAGCTTGAGGGAGGGCCGCAATGAGCAGTTCTTC
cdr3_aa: CASSLREGRNEQFF

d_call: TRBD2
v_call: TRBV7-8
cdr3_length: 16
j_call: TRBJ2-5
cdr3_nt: TGTGCCAGCAGCTTCTCGAGACTAGCGGATCAAGAGACCCAGTACTTC
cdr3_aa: CASSFSRLADQETQYF

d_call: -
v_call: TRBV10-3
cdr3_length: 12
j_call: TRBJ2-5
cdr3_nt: TGTGCCATCGGCGGGGATCTGGAGACCCAGTACTTC
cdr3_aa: CAIGGDLETQYF

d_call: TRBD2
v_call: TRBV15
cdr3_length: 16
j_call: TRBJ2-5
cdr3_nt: TGTGCCACCAGCAAGGGAACGGGACTAGCGGAAGAGACCCAGTACTTC
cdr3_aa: CATSKGTGLAEETQYF

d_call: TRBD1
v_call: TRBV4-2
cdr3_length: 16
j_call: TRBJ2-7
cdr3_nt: TGTGCCAGCAGCCAAGAGTTGACAGGGGACTCCTACGAGCAGTACTTC
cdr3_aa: CASSQELTGDSYEQYF